This entry lists 22 T cell receptor beta chains sequenced from one sample in a study of T cells in women clearing cervical HPV infection. Generated by immunoSEQ multiplex PCR, the TCRdb table keeps only in-frame clones and is missing some. The ten most abundant clones cover 1.5% to 2% of a sample with about 48,000 clones. Sequenced sample: blood buffy coat. Receptor source: a woman aged 18 to 75 with a cervical HPV16 infection that either progressed to CIN3+ or cleared (not recorded which).

About this clone: The read ends 3 residues early relative to the CDR3; the germline J gene fills the gap. The V gene is TRBV20-1, the J gene TRBJ2-6; 8 positions match TRBD2. This CDR3 region has 18 residues. The V gene end was trimmed by 1 base and the J gene end by 2 bases; junction bases not matched to a gene: 10. CDR1 and CDR2 (germline): DFQATT, SNEGSKA (reference sequence). The sequenced CDR3 bases are TGCAGTGCTAGAGTCCCCGGGGGGGGGTTCGCTGGGGCCAACGTC. Translation: CSARVPGGGFAGANV. The entire CDR3 is CSARVPGGGFAGANVLTF.

With respect to this clone: The sequenced fragment ends 3 residues before the CDR3 boundary, so the rest is inferred from the germline J gene. V and J are TRBV20-1 and TRBJ2-7; 9 bases are a match to TRBD1. CDR1 is DFQATT, CDR2 SNEGSKA, per germline (reference sequence). Trimming took 1 base from V and 3 from J; bases not matched to a gene: 7. This CDR3 region has 15 residues. The CDR3 DNA, read in part, is TGCAGTGCTAGAGCGCCGGGACAGGGAAACTACGAG. The encoded protein is CSARAPGQGNYE. The CDR3 as a whole reads CSARAPGQGNYEQYF.

Of note for this clone: Read sequence stops 3 residues before the CDR3 end, and the germline J gene provides the missing end. The J gene is TRBJ2-3, the V gene TRBV29-1, with D perhaps TRBD2 (5 bases). This CDR3 comprises 16 residues. Trimming cost V 6 bases and J 2 bases, with 21 bases left between them. The germline gives CDR1 SQVTM, CDR2 ANQGSEA. The CDR3 region is CSVIPSSRLLTDTQYF. The sequenced part of the CDR3 DNA is TGCAGCGTCATTCCCTCTAGCCGATTACTCACAGATACG.

The sequenced CDR3 bases are TGTGCCAGCAGAGGGACTAGCGGAGCCTACAATGAG. It is translated as CASRGTSGAYNE. The CDR3 as a whole reads CASRGTSGAYNEQFF. V and J are TRBV6-2 or TRBV6-3 and TRBJ2-1; the match to TRBD2 covers 11 bases. Read sequence stops 3 residues before the CDR3 end, and the germline J gene provides the missing end. Germline values: CDR1 MNHEY, CDR2 SVGEGT. Germline trimming cut 6 bases from V and 2 bases from J; bases unmatched to any gene: 3. CDR3 length: 15 residues.

A note on this clone: The read gets to within 3 residues of the CDR3 end, and the germline J gene fills in the rest. The genes are TRBV2 and TRBJ2-1, with D possibly matching TRBD1 (5 bases). Germline V gene lookup returns CDR1 SNHLY and CDR2 FYNNEI. The CDR3 consists of 13 residues. V was pared by 7 bases and J by 4 bases, with 11 bases between. This CDR3 reads CASKLQGYNEQFF. The CDR3 bases that were read are TGTGCCAGCAAGCTTCAGGGTTACAATGAG.

To note about this clone: Sequencing ends 3 residues short of the CDR3 end; the germline J gene provides the rest. V gene TRBV19 combines with J gene TRBJ2-6, with TRBD1 as a possible D gene (5 bases). Germline CDR1 and CDR2: LNHDA and SQIVND (reference sequence). This CDR3 contains 13 residues. V lost 9 bases and J lost 4, with 10 bases in between. CDR3 amino acids: CASRDPGANVLTF. Incomplete CDR3 DNA: TGTGCCAGCAGGGATCCAGGGGCCAACGTC.

About this clone: The read is 3 residues too short to cover the CDR3 end, so that end is filled in from the germline J gene. This chain joins TRBV19 and TRBJ2-7; D remains ambiguous. Trimming shortened V by 4 bases and J by 1 base, and 14 bases separated the two germline ends. Germline CDR1 LNHDA, CDR2 SQIVND (reference sequence). CDR3 length: 15 amino acids. The sequenced part of the CDR3 DNA is TGTGCCAGTAGTAGGCCCTCTGACAAATCCTACGAG. Translated: CASSRPSDKSYE. The complete CDR3 sequence is CASSRPSDKSYEQYF.

A remark on this clone: The CDR3 end is not reached by the read, which stops 3 residues before it; the germline J gene fills it in. The chain links TRBV27 to TRBJ2-3; no clear D gene. This CDR3 is 13 amino acids long. The V gene's germline CDR1 is MNHEY and CDR2 SMNVEV (reference sequence). Trimming pared 3 bases from V and 0 bases from J, leaving 4 bases between. CDR3 sequence: CASSLASTDTQYF. The sequenced part of the CDR3 DNA is TGTGCCAGCAGTTTGGCCAGCACAGATACG.

As concerns this clone: The read halts 3 residues ahead of the CDR3 end, with the missing end drawn from the germline J gene. The V gene is TRBV19, the J gene TRBJ1-2, with 7 bases that match TRBD1. The trim removed 3 bases at V and 5 bases at J, leaving 6 bases unmatched. Germline V gene data show CDR1 as LNHDA and CDR2 as SQIVND (reference sequence). This CDR3 spans 14 amino acids. The CDR3 spells CASSMLQGTYGYTF. The covered CDR3 bases are TGTGCCAGTAGTATGTTACAGGGGACGTATGGC.

Note on this clone: The CDR3 end is not reached by the read, which stops 3 residues before it; the germline J gene fills it in. The gene calls are TRBV2 and TRBJ1-1, with 7 bases identical to TRBD1. V shed 8 bases and J 1 base; nucleotides not matched to a gene: 19. Germline V gene data show CDR1 as SNHLY and CDR2 as FYNNEI. The CDR3 spans 18 residues. CDR3 in amino acids: CASLWDSMLWGANTEAFF. CDR3 DNA (partial): TGTGCCAGCCTATGGGACAGCATGTTGTGGGGAGCGAACACTGAA.

A note on this clone: The read terminates 3 residues before the CDR3 end, so the remaining end is supplied by the germline J gene. The chain links TRBV28 to TRBJ1-5, with 8 nucleotides matching TRBD1. This CDR3 spans 15 amino acids. In germline, CDR1 is MDHEN, CDR2 SYDVKM. V lost 6 bases, J lost 4 bases, and 8 bases stayed unmatched. The CDR3 loop is CASRKTGGGNQPQHF. The covered CDR3 bases are TGTGCCAGCAGGAAAACAGGGGGTGGGAATCAGCCC.

Details on this clone: The read comes to an end 3 residues before the CDR3 does, leaving the germline J gene to fill in the end. The chain links TRBV5-1 to TRBJ2-3; D is uncertain. This CDR3 region has 12 residues. Per germline, CDR1 SGHRS and CDR2 YFSETQ. Trimming took 2 bases from V and 1 from J, leaving 2 bases between them. The CDR3 sequence: CASSFGTDTQYF. Incomplete CDR3 DNA: TGCGCCAGCAGCTTCGGCACAGATACG.

As for this clone: The DNA ends 3 residues before the CDR3 does, and the rest of the CDR3 is filled in from the germline J gene. The gene calls are TRBV7-9 and TRBJ1-1; D remains unclear. The V and J ends lost 5 bases and 0 bases respectively, with 10 bases between them. The CDR3 has 14 residues. Germline assignment: CDR1 SEHNR and CDR2 FQNEAQ (reference sequence). This CDR3 reads CASSPDRVNTEAFF. Partial CDR3 DNA: TGTGCCAGCAGCCCCGATAGAGTGAACACTGAA.

As concerns this clone: The read terminates 3 residues before the CDR3 end, so the remaining end is supplied by the germline J gene. The rearrangement links TRBV5-1 to TRBJ2-5; a possible D gene is TRBD1 (8 bases). Germline values: CDR1 SGHRS, CDR2 YFSETQ. The CDR3 has 15 amino acids. Trimming pared 4 bases from V and 5 bases from J, leaving 18 bases between. The CDR3 here is CASSPGDRGGETQYF. CDR3 DNA, as far as it was read: TGCGCCAGCAGCCCGGGAGACAGGGGAGGGGAGACC.

Note on this clone: The read ends 3 residues before the CDR3 terminus; that terminus is restored from the germline J gene. The J gene is TRBJ2-7, the V gene TRBV19, with 8 bases lining up with TRBD1. Germline CDR1 reads LNHDA; CDR2 reads SQIVND (reference sequence). Trimming removed 4 bases from V and 2 bases from J; junction bases left unmatched: 10. The CDR3 extends over 16 amino acids. CDR3 region: CASSSPGQGPPYEQYF. Partial CDR3 DNA: TGTGCCAGTAGTAGCCCCGGACAGGGTCCCCCCTACGAG.

About this clone: The read terminates 3 residues ahead of where the CDR3 ends, so the germline J gene completes it. This chain uses TRBV29-1 with TRBJ2-1; TRBD2 aligns across 16 bases. Germline CDR1 SQVTM, CDR2 ANQGSEA. V trimming: 3 bases; J trimming: 2 bases; junction bases outside the gene matches: 13. The CDR3 loop spans 20 amino acids. CDR3 residues: CSVEGTGTSGRGRTYNEQFF. CDR3 DNA, as far as it was read: TGCAGCGTTGAGGGGACCGGGACTAGCGGGAGGGGGAGGACCTACAATGAG.

In regard to this clone: The read finishes 3 residues shy of the CDR3 end, and the germline J gene is used to complete it. The V call is TRBV11-3, the J call TRBJ2-1; tentatively, D is TRBD1 (6 bases). This CDR3 spans 13 amino acids. Trimming pared 6 bases from V and 9 bases from J, leaving 15 bases between. CDR1 and CDR2 (germline): SGHNT, YENEEA. The DNA read from the CDR3 is TGTGCCAGCAGAGGACAGCCCGGCGGTGAG. Protein product: CASRGQPGGE. The whole CDR3 sequence is CASRGQPGGEQFF.

As to this clone: The observed sequence ends 3 residues before the CDR3 terminus, with the missing tail filled in from the germline J gene. This chain joins TRBV5-1 and TRBJ2-5; the match to TRBD2 covers 8 bases. CDR3 size: 15 residues. Germline loops: CDR1 SGHRS, CDR2 YFSETQ. V lost 4 bases, J lost 5 bases, and 10 bases stayed unmatched. The CDR3 loop reads CASSPGLVGWETQYF. The part of the CDR3 DNA that was read is TGCGCCAGCAGCCCGGGACTAGTAGGTTGGGAGACC.

CDR3 DNA, as far as it was read: TGTGCCACCGGACAGGGGTTGGCTGGAAACACC. This gives the protein CATGQGLAGNT. The CDR3 in its entirety is CATGQGLAGNTIYF. The chain is built from TRBV19 and TRBJ1-3; 9 positions agree with TRBD1. Read coverage stops 3 residues before the CDR3 terminus; the germline J gene supplies the remainder. This CDR3 contains 14 residues. Germline CDR1 is LNHDA and CDR2 is SQIVND (reference sequence). Trimming cost V 10 bases and J 2 bases; bases outside gene matches: 6.

In the case of this clone: The sequenced fragment ends 3 residues before the CDR3 boundary, so the rest is inferred from the germline J gene. The V call is TRBV6-2 or TRBV6-3, the J call TRBJ1-6, with a weak D call TRBD1 (5 bases). The CDR3 has 13 residues. Germline V lookup: CDR1 MNHEY, CDR2 SVGEGT. Deletions cut 2 bases from V and 7 bases from J, with 6 bases between. Partial CDR3 DNA: TGTGCCAGCAGTTACCCAGGGAATTCACCC. This codes for CASSYPGNSP. The whole CDR3 sequence is CASSYPGNSPLHF.

Comment on this clone: The missing CDR3 end, 3 residues past where the read stops, is filled in from the germline J gene. This rearrangement joins TRBV6-2 or TRBV6-3 to TRBJ2-3; the D is unclear. This CDR3 has 16 residues. The germline V gene encodes CDR1 MNHEY and CDR2 SVGEGT. The V end was cut by 2 bases, the J end by 2 bases, with 14 bases between. CDR3 DNA (partial): TGTGCCAGCAGTTACGATGCGAGCCGAGTCACAGATACG. Translated: CASSYDASRVTDT. The entire CDR3 protein is CASSYDASRVTDTQYF.

Note on this clone: The read halts 3 residues ahead of the CDR3 end, with the missing end drawn from the germline J gene. The chain has TRBV5-4 and TRBJ2-1, with TRBD2 identical over 7 bases. Germline trimming cut 9 bases from V and 8 bases from J; bases unmatched to any gene: 17. The germline V gene has CDR1 SGHNT and CDR2 YYREEE (reference sequence). The CDR3 consists of 15 residues. CDR3 sequence reads: CATHPPLGGIHEQFF. Incomplete CDR3 DNA: TGTGCCACCCACCCCCCCCTGGGGGGGATCCATGAG. The entire variable domain, with the rest obtained from reference TRBV5-4 and TRBJ2-1, is as follows: ETGVTQSPTHLIKTRGQQVTLRCSSQSGHNTVSWYQQALGQGPQFIFQYYREEENGRGNFPPRFSGLQFPNYSSELNVNALELDDSALYLCATHPPLGGIHEQFFGPGTRLTVL.